This TCR beta chain was sequenced in a study of spatial heterogeneity in lung cancer. Whole-study findings and limits: Blood contained ubiquitous expanded tumor TCRs more at resection than at follow-up.

The study tagged each TCR cDNA molecule with a unique molecular identifier. MiXCR was run by TCRdb on the 5' RACE reads, yielding one entry per CDR3 protein. The sample shows fewer than 65,000 distinct CDR3 sequences, roughly 6.4% of them seen only once. Concerning this clonotype: Its antigen is currently unknown.

Time point of the sample: sample taken at primary tumor resection. The donors were some 70 patients with non-small cell lung cancer that was early-stage and untreated. The sequenced material consisted of unsorted whole RNA from tumor, nontumor lung or frozen PBMC. The receptor comes from a female donor with early-stage non-small cell lung cancer. The source material was PBMCs, sampled at surgery.

The CDR3 sequence: CASSLVAGGRNEQFF. DNA for the CDR3: TGTGCCAGCAGCTTAGTTGCAGGGGGTAGGAATGAGCAGTTCTTC. This chain links TRBV7-9 with TRBJ2-1; TRBD1 matches at 7 bases. This CDR3 contains 15 residues. From germline, CDR1 is SEHNR and CDR2 FQNEAQ (reference sequence). V gave up 1 base and J gave up 7 bases; unmatched junction bases: 7. The complete variable domain, with remaining parts taken from reference TRBV7-9 and TRBJ2-1, reads DTGVSQNPRHKITKRGQNVTFRCDPISEHNRLYWYRQTLGQGPEFLTYFQNEAQLEKSRLLSDRFSAERPKGSFSTLEIQRTEQGDSAMYLCASSLVAGGRNEQFFGPGTRLTVL.